The 2 T cell receptor beta chains reported below all come from one sample, sequenced in a study of radiation and T cells in renal cell carcinoma. The time point denotes: baseline pretreatment blood. Treatment described: 15 Gy SBRT to primary tumor, nephrectomy 4 weeks later. Using immunoSEQ multiplex PCR, the repertoire was profiled, and TCRdb retains in-frame clones only, with some absent. The sample shows about 59,000 clones, roughly 79% of them seen only once. The sequenced sample was blood, obtained from a patient whose treatment included radiotherapy and nephrectomy. Receptors were obtained from a man in his sixties with renal cell carcinoma.

This clone was seen once. This chain links TRBV7-2 with TRBJ2-1, with 7 bases fitting TRBD2. The germline V gene has CDR1 SGHTA and CDR2 FQGNSA. The CDR3 is made up of 17 amino acids. With V trimmed by 2 bases and J by 0 bases, 7 bases remained unmatched. Here the CDR3 DNA reads TGTGCCAGCAGCTTATCGGGGGGACGGAGCTCCTACAATGAGCAGTTCTTC. As protein: CASSLSGGRSSYNEQFF. Full variable domain (remainder filled in from reference TRBV7-2 and TRBJ2-1): GAGVSQSPSNKVTEKGKDVELRCDPISGHTALYWYRQSLGQGLEFLIYFQGNSAPDKSGLPSDRFSAERTGGSVSTLTIQRTQQEDSAVYLCASSLSGGRSSYNEQFFGPGTRLTVL.

DNA of the CDR3: TGTGCCAGCAGCTGGGTAAGGGGCCTAGATACGCAGTATTTT. Its protein product is CASSWVRGLDTQYF. This chain uses TRBV11-2 with TRBJ2-3, with D perhaps matching TRBD1 (5 bases). This CDR3 has 14 amino acids. Trimming left V 4 bases short and J 5 bases short, with 13 bases between. The germline V gene has CDR1 SGHAT and CDR2 FQNNGV.